This T cell receptor beta chain derives from a study of blood T cell repertoires in COVID-19. Study-wide background: Sites in the United States, Italy and Spain provided acute and convalescent COVID-19 samples. Nucleic acid was either cDNA or gDNA, and it came from T cells, B-cell-depleted T cells, or PBMCs.

V was clipped by 2 bases and J by 2 bases, with 13 bases between them. This CDR3 has 15 residues. Germline V gene sequence: CDR1 MDHEN, CDR2 SYDVKM. Per the original methods: Amplifying reference gene primers gave estimates of nucleated cell counts. Some clones are missing from TCRdb's copy, which holds only in-frame ones; the method was immunoSEQ multiplex PCR. V and J calls and clone size follow that table, whereas D and trimming were derived from the DNA. The data contain around 15,000 clones, roughly four fifths of them singletons. The specimen sequenced was peripheral blood. The TCR was taken from a woman in her 70s with active COVID-19. V and J are TRBV28 and TRBJ2-7, with D maybe TRBD1 (6 bases). This chain's CDR3 is CASSLDPRGTYEQYF. The CDR3 region has the DNA TGTGCCAGCAGTTTAGATCCCAGGGGTACCTACGAGCAGTACTTC.